One and the same sample provided the 18 T cell receptor beta chains below, sequenced in a study of read filtering for tumor transcriptome and immune sequencing. This library used 300 to 500 ng RNA and molecular barcoded adaptors spanning alpha/delta and beta/gamma chains. TCRdb redid the calling of the reads with MiXCR, one entry per CDR3 protein. The sample includes roughly 130,000 distinct CDR3 sequences, approximately 12% of them seen just once. The sample comprised a population of CD138-negative cells sorted from bone marrow. The receptors derive from a donor at least 40 years old with multiple myeloma.

This clonotype was counted a single time. J is TRBJ1-5 and V is TRBV20-1; no clear D gene. The CDR3 has 14 amino acids. Germline V gene data show CDR1 as DFQATT and CDR2 as SNEGSKA (reference sequence). V shed 1 base and J shed 2 bases, with 9 bases lying between them. The CDR3 bases are TGCAGTGCTAGAGTGGGGTCTGGCAATCAGCCCCAGCATTTT. Amino acid sequence: CSARVGSGNQPQHF.

In its sample, this clonotype was seen many times. This chain connects TRBV20-1 to TRBJ1-6, with a weak D call TRBD1 (6 bases). Germline CDR1 is DFQATT and CDR2 is SNEGSKA (reference sequence). Trimming removed 2 bases at V and 7 bases at J, with 9 bases between. The CDR3 consists of 13 residues. CDR3 region: CSARTGRNSPLHF. For the CDR3, the DNA is TGCAGTGCTAGAACAGGGAGGAATTCACCCCTCCACTTT.

The rearrangement joins TRBV5-8 to TRBJ2-3; D possibly corresponds to TRBD2 (5 bases). This CDR3 spans 14 amino acids. Germline assignment: CDR1 SGHTS and CDR2 YDEGEE. V was shortened by 0 bases and J by 6 bases, with 11 bases between the two germline ends. The CDR3 region is CASSLGTTGDTQYF. Here the CDR3 DNA reads TGTGCCAGCAGCTTGGGAACAACGGGGGATACGCAGTATTTT.

In its sample, this clonotype was seen many times. The chain has TRBV7-2 and TRBJ2-5, with TRBD1 matching over 9 bases. The V and J ends lost 4 bases and 4 bases, in that order; junction bases with no gene match: 4. This CDR3 comprises 14 residues. The germline V gene encodes CDR1 SGHTA and CDR2 FQGNSA. CDR3 region: CASSSRTGVETQYF. The CDR3 nucleotides read TGTGCCAGCAGCTCTAGGACAGGGGTAGAGACCCAGTACTTC.

This clonotype occurred a few times. The rearrangement joins TRBV20-1 to TRBJ2-1; D may be TRBD1 (6 bases). Trimming stripped 2 bases from V and 4 bases from J, with 18 bases between. From germline, CDR1 is DFQATT and CDR2 SNEGSKA (reference sequence). The CDR3 totals 16 residues. The CDR3 DNA follows: TGCAGTGCTAGATCCGCCACCGGGACACCTTACAATGAGCAGTTCTTC. Translation gives CSARSATGTPYNEQFF.

This clonotype was counted at least ten times. J is TRBJ2-1 and V is TRBV5-1; 12 bases map to TRBD2. The germline V gene encodes CDR1 SGHRS and CDR2 YFSETQ. This CDR3 has 15 amino acids. V shed 0 bases and J 10 bases; nucleotides not matched to a gene: 5. CDR3 bases: TGCGCCAGCAGCTTGGAATCTAGCGGGGGGGGAGAGCAGTTCTTC. Encoded protein: CASSLESSGGGEQFF.

This clonotype was counted a few times. This chain joins TRBV10-3 and TRBJ2-5; 11 nucleotides match TRBD1. The V gene's germline CDR1 is ENHRY and CDR2 SYGVKD. V dropped 6 bases and J dropped 1; count of bases not matched to a gene: 10. This CDR3 comprises 17 residues. CDR3 in amino acids: CAIRPGQGGQGQETQYF. CDR3 DNA sequence: TGTGCCATCAGACCGGGACAGGGGGGGCAGGGCCAAGAGACCCAGTACTTC.

On this clonotype itself: Just one base apart from a much larger clone, this may be a read error. The chain uses TRBV10-3 and TRBJ1-1; 7 bases agree with TRBD1. Looked up from germline, CDR1 is ENHRY and CDR2 is SYGVKD. This CDR3 contains 14 residues. The V gene end was trimmed by 11 bases and the J gene end by 1 base; junction bases not matched to a gene: 10. CDR3 in DNA: TGTGCCGCCAACCAAGGGGGCCGGAACACTGAAGCTTTCTTT. Protein: CAANQGGRNTEAFF.

The chain recombines TRBV28 with TRBJ1-2; possibly TRBD1 for D (5 bases). The CDR3 totals 16 residues. Germline V CDR1 and CDR2: MDHEN, SYDVKM. Trimming removed 6 bases at V and 3 bases at J, with 20 bases between. The CDR3 sequence is CASSFSSSEGHYGYTF. In DNA, the CDR3 is TGTGCCAGCAGCTTTTCCTCATCAGAGGGGCACTATGGCTACACCTTC.

This clonotype was picked up many times. The J gene is TRBJ2-1, the V gene TRBV20-1; 9 nucleotides match TRBD2. Germline trimming cut 6 bases from V and 4 bases from J; bases unmatched to any gene: 4. Germline-derived CDR1 and CDR2 are DFQATT and SNEGSKA (reference sequence). The CDR3 has 13 amino acids. DNA of the CDR3: TGCAGTGCCTTAGGACTAGCGTACAATGAGCAGTTCTTC. As protein: CSALGLAYNEQFF.

The table lists this clonotype with many counts. V gene TRBV9 combines with J gene TRBJ2-5; 9 nucleotides align to TRBD2. Germline CDR1 reads SGDLS; CDR2 reads YYNGEE. This CDR3 has 19 amino acids. The trim removed 0 bases at V and 0 bases at J, leaving 12 bases unmatched. The CDR3 bases are TGTGCCAGCAGCGTAGAAGGTAGCGGGAGAACCTTGTACCAAGAGACCCAGTACTTC. Translated, it gives CASSVEGSGRTLYQETQYF.

The table lists this clonotype with many counts. The chain has TRBV3-1 and TRBJ1-4; 8 positions match TRBD1. J gave up 8 bases and V 6 bases, and 5 bases lay outside the gene matches. Germline CDR1 LGHDT, CDR2 YNNKEL (reference sequence). The CDR3 spans 13 residues. For the CDR3, the DNA is TGTGCCAGCAGGGGACAGGAAGGAGAAAAACTGTTTTTT. This gives the protein CASRGQEGEKLFF.

This clonotype was observed a few times. V gene TRBV3-1 combines with J gene TRBJ2-3; D unclear. Trimming took off 8 bases at V and 6 bases at J, with 9 bases between the two ends. CDR3 size: 11 residues. Germline lookup yields CDR1 LGHDT and CDR2 YNNKEL (reference sequence). The DNA of the CDR3 is TGTGCCAGCGCGGTAGCCGATACGCAGTATTTT. It encodes CASAVADTQYF.

This clonotype was seen repeatedly, ten times or more. The chain is built from TRBV3-1 and TRBJ2-3, with unresolved D. Germline V lookup: CDR1 LGHDT, CDR2 YNNKEL (reference sequence). V gave up 5 bases and J gave up 0 bases, with 12 bases separating them. This CDR3 region has 15 residues. The CDR3 sequence: CASSSAPTSTDTQYF. The CDR3 DNA reads as TGTGCCAGCAGCTCTGCACCGACTAGCACAGATACGCAGTATTTT.

To note about this clonotype: One base away lies a much larger clone, so this may be a sequencing read error. The CDR3 DNA reads as TGTGCCAGTAGTACAGGAGAGGTTGACGCAGATACGCAGTATTTT. It is translated as CASSTGEVDADTQYF. The chain uses TRBV19 and TRBJ2-3, with unresolved D. Per germline, CDR1 LNHDA and CDR2 SQIVND (reference sequence). This CDR3 comprises 15 residues. Trimming cost V 4 bases and J 4 bases, with 15 bases left between them.

This clonotype was seen only a few times. This chain joins TRBV12-3 or TRBV12-4 and TRBJ1-5; the D is unclear. Trimming pared 4 bases from V and 5 bases from J, leaving 12 bases between. The CDR3 totals 14 residues. CDR3 DNA: TGTGCCAGCAGTTCCCAGGCCCCTCATCAGCCCCAGCATTTT. This sequence encodes CASSSQAPHQPQHF.

This clonotype was counted ten times or more. The chain recombines TRBV21-1 with TRBJ1-5. TRBV21-1 is recorded as a pseudogene. This CDR3 is 15 amino acids long. This chain's CDR3 is CASGFSTFSNQPQHF. The CDR3 DNA follows: TGTGCCAGCGGTTTCTCAACTTTTAGCAATCAGCCCCAGCATTTT.

The chain has TRBV20-1 and TRBJ2-1; D perhaps matches TRBD2 (5 bases). The CDR3 is 14 residues long. Germline V gene lookup returns CDR1 DFQATT and CDR2 SNEGSKA (reference sequence). V was cut by 1 base and J by 8 bases, with 15 bases left in between. The CDR3 DNA reads TGCAGTGCTAGAGGCCGGGGAAGGGCCCATGAGCAGTTCTTC. Translating gives CSARGRGRAHEQFF.